This TCR beta chain was recovered during a study of circulating CD8 cells and anti-PD-1 response in melanoma. Background on the study: Nivolumab was given intravenously at 3 mg/kg every 2 weeks. Complete or partial response defined responders; stable or progressive disease, non-responders. Study-level findings and limits: Clonotype sharing was highest between DPOS and TIGIT subsets.

Four subsets defined by PD-1 and/or TIGIT were sorted from live CD3+CD8+TCRalphabeta+ cells. The V and J ends lost 5 bases and 3 bases, in that order; junction bases with no gene match: 9. In germline, CDR1 is SEHNR, CDR2 FQNEAQ (reference sequence). This CDR3 spans 15 amino acids. TCR libraries were prepared from approximately 15 ng of total RNA with the QIAseq Immune Repertoire TCR panel. TCRdb passed the reads through MiXCR, listing each CDR3 protein once. The data contain around 240 distinct CDR3 sequences, 9.5% to 13% of them seen just once; the ten biggest clones take up 40% to 45%. By proportion, this clonotype is medium-sized (0.01 to 0.1%). The antigen remains unidentified.

This TCR was recovered from a human donor with melanoma. The specimen comprised CD8+ T cells from PBMCs, sampled at baseline or after one month of anti-PD-1 therapy (not recorded which). V usage is TRBV7-9 and J usage is TRBJ1-2; TRBD1 aligns across 7 bases. CDR3 sequence: CASSKTGFEDYGYTF. The CDR3 region has the DNA TGTGCCAGCAGCAAGACAGGGTTTGAGGACTATGGCTACACCTTC.